One and the same sample provided the 10 T cell receptor beta chains below, sequenced in a study of PD-L1 blockade in urothelial cancer. TCRdb's copy holds only in-frame clones and misses some; the assay was immunoSEQ multiplex PCR. The sample consists of 45,000 to 60,000 clones, less than 90% of them appearing once. This sample's time point: pretreatment peripheral blood. Specimen: PBMCs, collected around atezolizumab (anti-PD-L1) treatment. These receptors originate from a man between 65 and 80 years old with urothelial cancer.

This chain links TRBV19 with TRBJ2-3; tentative D call: TRBD1 (6 bases). Germline V lookup: CDR1 LNHDA, CDR2 SQIVND (reference sequence). There are 14 residues in the CDR3. Trimming shortened V by 5 bases and J by 14 bases, and 23 bases separated the two germline ends. CDR3 protein: CASSSRDTRTYAYF. CDR3 nucleotides: TGTGCCAGTAGTTCACGGGACACTCGAACGTACGCGTATTTT.

This clone was seen more than once but under ten times. J is TRBJ2-3 and V is TRBV5-1; the D is unclear. In germline, CDR1 is SGHRS, CDR2 YFSETQ. This CDR3 is built from 15 residues. The V and J ends lost 0 bases and 1 base respectively, with 9 bases between them. CDR3 sequence: CASSLEAPGTDTQYF. The CDR3 region has the DNA TGCGCCAGCAGCTTGGAAGCGCCTGGCACAGATACGCAGTATTTT.

The chain combines TRBV19 with TRBJ1-1, with D possibly being TRBD1 (5 bases). Germline CDR1 and CDR2: LNHDA and SQIVND (reference sequence). Trimming removed 4 bases at V and 1 base at J, with 13 bases between. The CDR3 totals 15 residues. The CDR3 DNA reads as TGTGCCAGTAGTACCGGACACTCCTCGAACACTGAAGCTTTCTTT. Amino acid sequence: CASSTGHSSNTEAFF.

In nucleotides, the CDR3 is TGTGCCAGCAGTGATGGACAGAATGAAAAACTGTTTTTT. Residues: CASSDGQNEKLFF. This sequence joins TRBV6-1 and TRBJ1-4; D is perhaps TRBD1 (6 bases). This CDR3 comprises 13 residues. Trimming left V 3 bases short and J 5 bases short, with 7 bases between. The germline V gene has CDR1 MNHNS and CDR2 SASEGT.

This chain links TRBV5-1 with TRBJ2-7; D is perhaps TRBD1 (6 bases). The CDR3 loop spans 14 amino acids. Trimming took off 3 bases at V and 2 bases at J, with 12 bases between the two ends. Per germline, CDR1 SGHRS and CDR2 YFSETQ. CDR3 amino acids: CASSSGQPPYEQYF. CDR3 DNA: TGCGCCAGCAGCTCCGGACAGCCACCCTACGAGCAGTACTTC.

The chain combines TRBV11-1 with TRBJ1-2; 7 bases are shared with TRBD1. V shed 2 bases and J 6 bases; nucleotides not matched to a gene: 9. The CDR3 covers 15 residues. Germline loops: CDR1 SGHAT, CDR2 FQDESV (reference sequence). CDR3 amino acids: CASSLWSGGKDGYTF. In DNA form, the CDR3 reads TGTGCCAGCAGCTTATGGTCAGGGGGGAAGGATGGCTACACCTTC.

The chain joins TRBV6-6 to TRBJ2-7; 8 nucleotides match TRBD1. Losses at the gene ends were 7 bases for V and 4 bases for J; bases not matched to a gene: 9. The CDR3 runs 14 residues. Germline CDR1 is MNHNY and CDR2 is SVGAGI (reference sequence). The DNA of the CDR3 is TGTGCCAGCAAGGAGGACAGGGTAACGTACGAGCAGTACTTC. Translation gives CASKEDRVTYEQYF.

The rearrangement joins TRBV4-2 to TRBJ1-4; tentative D call: TRBD1 (5 bases). CDR3 length: 15 amino acids. The V gene's germline CDR1 is LGHNA and CDR2 YNFKEQ. The V gene lost 0 bases and the J gene lost 2 bases, with 7 bases spanning the gap. CDR3 protein: CASSQEAGTNEKLFF. Here the CDR3 DNA reads TGTGCCAGCAGCCAAGAGGCAGGGACTAATGAAAAACTGTTTTTT.

The chain recombines TRBV7-8 with TRBJ2-5; D is uncertain. V was clipped by 2 bases and J by 3 bases, with 13 bases between them. This CDR3 spans 15 amino acids. Germline-derived CDR1 and CDR2 are SGHVS and FQNEAQ. The CDR3 loop is CASSLNEGRKETQYF. As DNA, the CDR3 is TGTGCCAGCAGCTTAAACGAAGGCAGGAAAGAGACCCAGTACTTC.

The chain joins TRBV7-3 to TRBJ2-1; possible D gene TRBD2, 5 bases. V was trimmed by 2 bases and J by 5 bases, leaving 13 bases between them. This CDR3 has 15 amino acids. Germline loops: CDR1 SGHTA, CDR2 FQGTGA. CDR3 nucleotides: TGTGCCAGCAGCTTAGAGGGCGGAATCCACAATGAGCAGTTCTTC. This gives the protein CASSLEGGIHNEQFF. Combining the CDR3 with reference TRBV7-3 and TRBJ2-1 gives the whole variable domain GAGVSQTPSNKVTEKGKYVELRCDPISGHTALYWYRQSLGQGPEFLIYFQGTGAADDSGLPNDRFFAVRPEGSVSTLKIQRTERGDSAVYLCASSLEGGIHNEQFFGPGTRLTVL.